The rows below give T cell receptor beta chains drawn from one sample of a study of T cell responses to AZD1222 COVID-19 vaccine. The protocol was immunoSEQ multiplex PCR, while the TCRdb copy is restricted to in-frame clones and leaves out a portion. The top ten hold around 0.99% of the sample, which has 150,000 to 200,000 clones, under 95% seen once. This specimen consisted of peripheral blood, obtained 28 days after the second AZD1222 dose. These receptors all come from an adult who received the AZD1222 COVID-19 vaccine. The CDR3 runs from the conserved cysteine through the conserved F or W. The D gene is left open where the match is weak. Clone size is stated in some rows and not others, as once, few, many or a class when expanded.

D gene,J gene,V gene,clone size,CDR3 DNA,CDR3 protein
NA,TRBJ2-7,TRBV6-5,NA,TGTGCCAGCAGTTACTCTGGGGACGGGTCCTACGAGCAGTACTTC,CASSYSGDGSYEQYF
NA,TRBJ2-3,TRBV9,NA,TGTGCCAGCAGCGTAGCCAGCACAGATACGCAGTATTTT,CASSVASTDTQYF
TRBD1,TRBJ1-5,TRBV27,NA,TGTGCCAGCAGTCCACAGGGGAATAGCAATCAGCCCCAGCATTTT,CASSPQGNSNQPQHF
TRBD1,TRBJ2-7,TRBV19,NA,TGTGCCAGTAGTAGTCCGGGACAGGGGGCCTCCGAGCAGTACTTC,CASSSPGQGASEQYF
NA,TRBJ1-5,TRBV19,NA,TGTGCCAGTAGTCGAGGGAGACAAAGCCATCAGCCCCAGCATTTT,CASSRGRQSHQPQHF
NA,TRBJ1-1,TRBV3-1/TRBV3-2,NA,TGTGCCAGCAGCCAAAGAGCGGGAGGCGCCGGCACTGAAGCTTTCTTT,CASSQRAGGAGTEAFF
NA,TRBJ1-5,TRBV19,NA,TGTGCCAGTAGTATCCCCCGGGGACGTGGCAATCAGCCCCAGCATTTT,CASSIPRGRGNQPQHF
NA,TRBJ1-4,TRBV7-2,NA,TGTGCCAGCAGCTTTGGAAGACGGGAAAAACTGTTTTTT,CASSFGRREKLFF
NA,TRBJ1-1,TRBV28,NA,TGTGCCAGCAGAGTTGCCGCGAACACTGAAGCTTTCTTT,CASRVAANTEAFF
NA,TRBJ2-7,TRBV7-2,NA,TGTGCCAGCAGCTCCCTCGGCAGGGAGCAGTACTTC,CASSSLGREQYF
NA,TRBJ2-7,TRBV10-3,NA,TGTGCCATCAGTGAATTTCGGGAACAGTCCTCCGAGCAGTACTTC,CAISEFREQSSEQYF
NA,TRBJ2-5,TRBV27,NA,TGTGCCAGCAGTTTAGGGTCCCCCCCAGAGACCCAGTACTTC,CASSLGSPPETQYF
TRBD2,TRBJ2-1,TRBV7-6,NA,TGTGCCAGCACCCTACTAGCGGGGGCCCACAATGAGCAGTTCTTC,CASTLLAGAHNEQFF
NA,TRBJ1-1,TRBV9,NA,TGTGCCAGCAGCTCTAGGACATCCATGAACACTGAAGCTTTCTTT,CASSSRTSMNTEAFF
NA,TRBJ1-2,TRBV7-8,NA,TGTGCCAGCAGCTTAATGAGCGGAACGGGAGGCTACACCTTC,CASSLMSGTGGYTF
TRBD2,TRBJ2-3,TRBV4-1,NA,TGCGCCAGCAGCCTCGGGACTAGCGGGGGCAATACGCAGTATTTT,CASSLGTSGGNTQYF
NA,TRBJ2-7,TRBV27,NA,TGTGCCAGCAGTTTATCGCAGGGAGAGGGCTACGAGCAGTACTTC,CASSLSQGEGYEQYF
TRBD1,TRBJ1-6,TRBV19,once,TGTGCCAGTAGTATCCAAGGGGGCCGGGATTCACCCCTCCACTTT,CASSIQGGRDSPLHF
NA,TRBJ1-2,TRBV9,NA,TGTGCCAGTAGCGGGCTTACCGCATATGGCTACACCTTC,CASSGLTAYGYTF
NA,TRBJ1-1,TRBV6-1,NA,TGTGCCAGCAGTGAAGGAGGGCTGCTCACTGAAGCTTTCTTT,CASSEGGLLTEAFF
TRBD1,TRBJ2-1,TRBV30,NA,TGTGCCTGGAGTTCTACCCCCGAGACCGGGACAGGGGGGATCTTC,CAWSSTPETGTGGIF
NA,TRBJ1-6,TRBV7-9,NA,TGTGCCAGCAGCCCGTCTGAGGAAAGGCGGTCACCCCTCCACTTT,CASSPSEERRSPLHF
NA,TRBJ2-7,TRBV12-3/TRBV12-4,NA,TGTGCCAGCAGTCTCCGGGACGCAAGGGAGCAGTACTTC,CASSLRDAREQYF
TRBD1,TRBJ2-1,TRBV3-1/TRBV3-2,NA,TGTGCCAGCAGCCAAGGCCGGGAAGGACAGGAGGTAGATGAGCAGTTCTTC,CASSQGREGQEVDEQFF
NA,TRBJ1-2,TRBV20-1,NA,TGCAGTGCTAGTGACGGGGGCTACACCTTC,CSASDGGYTF
TRBD2,TRBJ2-1,TRBV6-6,NA,TGTGCCAGCAGTCCCAGACTAGCGGGGGGGCCGGGTCACAATGAGCAGTTCTTC,CASSPRLAGGPGHNEQFF
NA,TRBJ1-1,TRBV5-6,NA,TGTGCCAGCAGCTTGGAACTGGCCACTGAAGCTTTCTTT,CASSLELATEAFF
NA,TRBJ1-1,TRBV6-5,once,TGTGCCAGCAGTTACTCCCCGGGGGCGGGGAACACTGAAGCTTTCTTT,CASSYSPGAGNTEAFF
NA,TRBJ2-1,TRBV10-3,few,TGTGCCATCAGTGGCCTCGGAGGAAGGGATGAGCAGTTCTTC,CAISGLGGRDEQFF